The 21 T cell receptor beta chains below come from one sample, sequenced in a study of blood T cells in healthy people across ages. The use of a sample-barcoded 5' primer and a J-beta primer mix characterized a second PCR of roughly 7 to 12 cycles. In TCRdb, the 5' RACE reads were re-called with MiXCR into one record per CDR3 protein. This sample has fewer than 800,000 distinct CDR3 sequences, with 25% found just once. Separately, the same data were catalogued under a study of T cells of mothers and their children.

Material: blood. These receptors all stem from a boy younger than 18 in good health.

The chain joins TRBV19 to TRBJ2-1, with D unclear. Trimming stripped 5 bases from V and 3 bases from J, with 8 bases between. The V gene's germline CDR1 is LNHDA and CDR2 SQIVND (reference sequence). The CDR3 loop spans 13 amino acids. The CDR3 sequence: CASSELHYNEQFF. The CDR3, as DNA: TGTGCCAGTAGTGAATTACACTACAATGAGCAGTTCTTC. The full variable domain, in which reference TRBV19 and TRBJ2-1 provide the parts outside the CDR3, is DGGITQSPKYLFRKEGQNVTLSCEQNLNHDAMYWYRQDPGQGLRLIYYSQIVNDFQKGDIAEGYSVSREKKESFPLTVTSAQKNPTAFYLCASSELHYNEQFFGPGTRLTVL.

This clonotype was observed a few times. The chain uses TRBV6-5 and TRBJ2-5; D is perhaps TRBD1 (6 bases). The germline V and J ends were trimmed by 6 bases and 5 bases, with 19 bases remaining between them. Germline CDR1 and CDR2: MNHEY and SVGAGI. The CDR3 covers 15 residues. This CDR3 reads CASRLQGAPVETQYF. Written as DNA, the CDR3 is TGTGCCAGCAGGCTACAGGGCGCTCCCGTCGAGACCCAGTACTTC.

CDR3 protein: CASSPSMETQYF. CDR3 bases: TGTGCCAGCTCACCTAGCATGGAGACCCAGTACTTC. The chain combines TRBV18 with TRBJ2-5; D gene unclear. The CDR3 totals 12 residues. Germline CDR1 reads KGHSH; CDR2 reads LQKENI. The V gene lost 3 bases and the J gene lost 5 bases, with 7 bases spanning the gap.

CDR3 region: CSASGRGVSNQPQHF. As DNA, the CDR3 is TGCAGTGCTAGCGGTCGGGGGGTTAGCAATCAGCCCCAGCATTTT. The rearrangement joins TRBV20-1 to TRBJ1-5, with D perhaps matching TRBD1 (5 bases). The CDR3 is made up of 15 amino acids. Germline lookup yields CDR1 DFQATT and CDR2 SNEGSKA (reference sequence). Trimming pared 3 bases from V and 0 bases from J, leaving 12 bases between.

This clonotype came up a few times. The V gene is TRBV29-1, the J gene TRBJ2-1; unclear D gene. V gave up 2 bases and J gave up 2 bases, with 13 bases separating them. This CDR3 region has 15 residues. Per the germline V gene, CDR1 is SQVTM and CDR2 is ANQGSEA. This chain's CDR3 is CSVERSDRTYNEQFF. CDR3 DNA: TGCAGCGTTGAAAGGTCGGATCGTACCTACAATGAGCAGTTCTTC.

Points on this clonotype: The junction differs from germline at one of its ends, possibly a read error. The gene calls are TRBV14 and TRBJ2-5; D is undetermined. The CDR3 is 12 residues long. Germline CDR1 SGHDN, CDR2 FVKESK. Here the CDR3 reads CASNQDRETQYF. CDR3 in DNA: TGTGCCAGCAACCAAGATCGAGAGACCCAGTACTTC.

The chain carries TRBV7-2 and TRBJ1-3; maybe TRBD1 (5 bases). CDR1 SGHTA and CDR2 FQGNSA come from the germline V gene. This CDR3 has 12 residues. Trimming cost V 5 bases and J 11 bases, with 13 bases left between them. The DNA for the CDR3 is TGTGCCAGCAGCCAAGATCGGGGCGCCATATATTTT. Amino acid sequence: CASSQDRGAIYF.

In DNA form, the CDR3 reads TGTGCCAGCAGCTTCGTCTTAGGGTTTCGCTACGAGCAGTACTTC. It is translated as CASSFVLGFRYEQYF. The rearrangement uses TRBV7-9 and TRBJ2-7; D is unclear. Trimming pared 3 bases from V and 3 bases from J, leaving 15 bases between. The CDR3 runs to 15 residues. Per the germline V gene, CDR1 is SEHNR and CDR2 is FQNEAQ (reference sequence).

The V gene is TRBV4-2, the J gene TRBJ2-7; D might be TRBD1 (9 bases). The CDR3 loop spans 19 amino acids. Trimming shortened V by 0 bases and J by 5 bases, and 26 bases separated the two germline ends. Germline V gene sequence: CDR1 LGHNA, CDR2 YNFKEQ. DNA of the CDR3: TGTGCCAGCAGCCAAGACTTTATCTATAGCGGGACAGGGTTGGACGAGCAGTACTTC. Encoded protein: CASSQDFIYSGTGLDEQYF.

The CDR3 sequence is CAIRGDRWDGTEAFF. The DNA of the CDR3 is TGTGCCATCAGGGGGGACAGGTGGGACGGGACTGAAGCTTTCTTT. The genes are TRBV10-3 and TRBJ1-1; 8 nucleotides align to TRBD1. The junction had 11 bases not matched to a gene; V was cut back by 6 bases and J by 5 bases. The germline gives CDR1 ENHRY, CDR2 SYGVKD. The CDR3 totals 15 residues.

This rearrangement joins TRBV7-2 to TRBJ1-2, with no clear D. In germline, CDR1 is SGHTA, CDR2 FQGNSA. The CDR3 length is 13 residues. V was trimmed by 3 bases and J by 5 bases, leaving 10 bases between them. The CDR3 protein is CASSFALSYGYTF. CDR3 bases: TGTGCCAGCAGCTTCGCCCTTTCTTATGGCTACACCTTC.

The chain recombines TRBV29-1 with TRBJ2-3, with 8 bases lining up with TRBD1. CDR1 is SQVTM and CDR2 is ANQGSEA in the germline V gene. The CDR3 covers 15 residues. The ends lost 3 bases at V and 8 bases at J; junction bases unmatched: 13. CDR3 coding DNA: TGCAGCGTTGATCTGGACCAGGGGGCAGAGGGTACGCAGTATTTT. This encodes CSVDLDQGAEGTQYF.

This clonotype was observed a single time. This rearrangement joins TRBV5-1 to TRBJ2-7, with 10 bases that match TRBD2. The CDR3 loop spans 15 amino acids. Germline loops: CDR1 SGHRS, CDR2 YFSETQ. Trimming at V came to 5 bases and at J to 4 bases, leaving 9 bases not matched to a gene. CDR3 amino acids: CASRGTSAENYEQYF. CDR3 sequence (DNA): TGCGCCAGCAGGGGGACTAGCGCTGAAAATTACGAGCAGTACTTC.

The chain combines TRBV28 with TRBJ2-3; TRBD2 might be the D (5 bases). Germline values: CDR1 MDHEN, CDR2 SYDVKM. Trimming removed 5 bases at V and 3 bases at J, with 39 bases between. This CDR3 has 23 residues. CDR3 sequence: CASSQRPRIWFRLLRSGTDTQYF. CDR3 DNA: TGTGCCAGCAGTCAACGCCCCAGAATCTGGTTCAGGTTACTTCGGTCGGGGACAGATACGCAGTATTTT. Complete variable domain (other parts from reference TRBV28 and TRBJ2-3): DVKVTQSSRYLVKRTGEKVFLECVQDMDHENMFWYRQDPGLGLRLIYFSYDVKMKEKGDIPEGYSVSREKKERFSLILESASTNQTSMYLCASSQRPRIWFRLLRSGTDTQYFGPGTRLTVL.

As regards this clonotype: Sequence at one end of the junction differs from germline and may be a read error. V is TRBV25-1 and J is TRBJ1-5; 8 bases are a match to TRBD1. Per germline, CDR1 MGHDK and CDR2 SYGVNS. CDR3 length: 15 amino acids. CDR3 sequence (DNA): TGTGCCAGTAGTGAATCAGGACAGGGCTGGCAGCCCCAGCATTTT. Translating gives CASSESGQGWQPQHF.

This chain joins TRBV6-2 or TRBV6-3 and TRBJ2-7; tentatively, D is TRBD2 (6 bases). The germline V gene encodes CDR1 MNHEY and CDR2 SVGEGT. The CDR3 extends over 14 amino acids. The V and J ends lost 1 base and 6 bases respectively, with 13 bases between them. CDR3 nucleotides: TGTGCCAGCAGTTACTACCCGCGGGGAGGCGAGCAGTACTTC. Translated: CASSYYPRGGEQYF.

This clonotype was detected a few times. The V and J genes are TRBV28 and TRBJ2-7; 9 bases map to TRBD1. This CDR3 comprises 15 residues. Per the germline V gene, CDR1 is MDHEN and CDR2 is SYDVKM. Trimming took 7 bases from V and 2 from J; bases not matched to a gene: 9. The CDR3 nucleotides are TGTGCCAGCACCCCACCCAGACAGGGGGCCTACGAGCAGTACTTC. This codes for CASTPPRQGAYEQYF.

This chain connects TRBV5-1 to TRBJ2-5; TRBD2 aligns across 14 bases. The DNA end favors TRBJ2-1, so the J call may be wrong. This CDR3 is 15 amino acids long. Germline CDR1 and CDR2: SGHRS and YFSETQ. Here the CDR3 DNA reads TGCGCCAGCAGCTATGGGACTAGCGGGAGCGATGAGCAGTTCTTC. It specifies CASSYGTSGSDEQFF.

This chain connects TRBV5-1 to TRBJ2-3; 8 bases map to TRBD1. V dropped 1 base and J dropped 7; count of bases not matched to a gene: 14. The CDR3 runs to 17 residues. Germline V lookup: CDR1 SGHRS, CDR2 YFSETQ. CDR3 protein: CASSLSGTGVMENTQYF. CDR3 DNA sequence: TGCGCCAGCAGCTTGTCCGGGACAGGCGTCATGGAGAATACGCAGTATTTT.

This clonotype was detected a few times. DNA of the CDR3: TGTGCCAGCAGCCCACCGGGACAGGTTTTTGGCTACACCTTC. Translated: CASSPPGQVFGYTF. This chain links TRBV9 with TRBJ1-2; 8 nucleotides match TRBD1. V trimming: 4 bases; J trimming: 7 bases; junction bases outside the gene matches: 9. This CDR3 contains 14 residues. Germline CDR1 SGDLS, CDR2 YYNGEE.

With regard to this clonotype: The junction differs from germline at one of its ends, possibly a read error. The chain recombines TRBV28 with TRBJ2-5, with 12 nucleotides matching TRBD2. The CDR3 is 16 residues long. Germline lookup yields CDR1 MDHEN and CDR2 SYDVKM. The CDR3 region has the DNA TGCGCCAGCAGCGCCCGACTGACTAGCGGGAGAGAGACCCAGTACTTC. As protein: CASSARLTSGRETQYF.